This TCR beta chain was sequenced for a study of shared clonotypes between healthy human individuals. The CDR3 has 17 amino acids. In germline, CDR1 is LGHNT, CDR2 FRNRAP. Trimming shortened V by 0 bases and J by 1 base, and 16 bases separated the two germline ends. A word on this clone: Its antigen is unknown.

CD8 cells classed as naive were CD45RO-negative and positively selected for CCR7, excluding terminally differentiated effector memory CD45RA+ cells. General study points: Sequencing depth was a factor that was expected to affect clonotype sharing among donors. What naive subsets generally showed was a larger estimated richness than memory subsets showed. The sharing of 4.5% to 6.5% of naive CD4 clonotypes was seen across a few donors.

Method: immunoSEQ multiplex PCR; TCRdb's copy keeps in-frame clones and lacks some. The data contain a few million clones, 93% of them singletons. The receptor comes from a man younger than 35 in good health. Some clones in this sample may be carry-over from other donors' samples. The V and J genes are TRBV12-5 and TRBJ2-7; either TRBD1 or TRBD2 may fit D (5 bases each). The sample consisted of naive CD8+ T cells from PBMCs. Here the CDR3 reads CASGLVTSPEGSYEQYF. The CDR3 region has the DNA TGTGCTAGTGGTTTGGTAACTTCGCCCGAGGGGTCCTACGAGCAGTACTTC.